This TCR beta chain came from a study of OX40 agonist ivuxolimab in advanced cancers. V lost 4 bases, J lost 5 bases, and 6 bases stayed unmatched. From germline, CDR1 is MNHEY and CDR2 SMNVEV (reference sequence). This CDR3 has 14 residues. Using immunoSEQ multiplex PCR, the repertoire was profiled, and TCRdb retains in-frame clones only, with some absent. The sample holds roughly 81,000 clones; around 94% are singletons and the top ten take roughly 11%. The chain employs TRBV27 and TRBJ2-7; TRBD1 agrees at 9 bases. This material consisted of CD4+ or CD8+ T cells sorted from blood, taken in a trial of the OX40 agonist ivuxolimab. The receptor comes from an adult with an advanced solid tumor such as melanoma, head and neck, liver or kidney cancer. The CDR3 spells CASSSGTGLHEQYF. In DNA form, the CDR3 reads TGTGCCAGCAGTTCCGGGACAGGGCTCCACGAGCAGTACTTC.